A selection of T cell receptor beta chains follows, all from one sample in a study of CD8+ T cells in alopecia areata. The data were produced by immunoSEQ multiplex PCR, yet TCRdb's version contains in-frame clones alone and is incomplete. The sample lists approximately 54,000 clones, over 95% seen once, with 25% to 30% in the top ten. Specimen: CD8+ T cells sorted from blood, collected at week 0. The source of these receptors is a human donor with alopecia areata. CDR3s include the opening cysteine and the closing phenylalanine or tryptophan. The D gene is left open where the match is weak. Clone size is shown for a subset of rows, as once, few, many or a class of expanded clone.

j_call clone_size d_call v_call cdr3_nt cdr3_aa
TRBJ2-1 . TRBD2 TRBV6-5 TGTGCCAGCATTCGAGCGGGGGACTACAATGAGCAGTTCTTC CASIRAGDYNEQFF
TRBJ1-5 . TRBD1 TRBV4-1 TGCGCCAGCAGCCCCCGGACAGGCTACAATCAGCCCCAGCATTTT CASSPRTGYNQPQHF
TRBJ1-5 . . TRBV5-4 TGTGCCAGCAGCTTTCGCGGACAGCCCCAGCATTTT CASSFRGQPQHF
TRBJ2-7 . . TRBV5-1 TGCGCCAGCAGCCCCAGACAGGCGAGCTCCTACGAGCAGTACTTC CASSPRQASSYEQYF
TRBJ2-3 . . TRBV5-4 TGTGCCAGCAGCCATACAGATACGCAGTATTTT CASSHTDTQYF
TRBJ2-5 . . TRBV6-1 TGTGCCAGCAGTGAAGCCGACGGGGTGGAGACCCAGTACTTC CASSEADGVETQYF
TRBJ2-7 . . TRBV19 TGTGCCAGTAGTGGGGAGAACGAGCAGTACTTC CASSGENEQYF
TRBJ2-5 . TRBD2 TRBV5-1 TGCGCCAGCAGCTTGGCCCGCGGGGGGAATGAGGAGACCCAGTACTTC CASSLARGGNEETQYF
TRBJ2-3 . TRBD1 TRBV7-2 TGTGCCAGCAGCGGACAGGGCCCGGATACGCAGTATTTT CASSGQGPDTQYF
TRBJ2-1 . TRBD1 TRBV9 TGTGCCAGCAGCGTAGCTGGACAGGGAGGATTAAATGAGCAGTTCTTC CASSVAGQGGLNEQFF
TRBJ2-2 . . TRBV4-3 TGCGCCAGCAGCCGCCGTGCCGAACGCCCCGGGGAGCTGTTTTTT CASSRRAERPGELFF
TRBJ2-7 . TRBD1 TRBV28 TGTGCCGCGGGGGACAGGGGAAGGTACGAGCAGTACTTC CAAGDRGRYEQYF
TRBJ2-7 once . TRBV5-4 TGTGCCAGCAGCCCGGGGGAACTTGCGGGTGAGCAGTACTTC CASSPGELAGEQYF
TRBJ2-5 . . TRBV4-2 TGTGCCAGCAGCCAAGATGAGGCGGGCAGCGAAGAGACCCAGTACTTC CASSQDEAGSEETQYF
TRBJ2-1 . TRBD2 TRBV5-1 TGCGCCAGCAGCTTGCCGGGGAGGGACAATGAGCAGTTCTTC CASSLPGRDNEQFF
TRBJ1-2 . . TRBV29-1 TGCAGCGCCTGGGAAGCCGGGACACGCTATGGCTACACCTTC CSAWEAGTRYGYTF
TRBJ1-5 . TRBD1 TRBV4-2 TGTGCCAGCAGCTCAGGGGGCTGGAATCAGCCCCAGCATTTT CASSSGGWNQPQHF
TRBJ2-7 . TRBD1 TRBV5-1 TGCGCCAGCAGCTTGGCCGGGACAGGGATCAACGAGCAGTACTTC CASSLAGTGINEQYF
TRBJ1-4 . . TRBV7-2 TGTGCCAGCAGCCCCTGGGACACTACAACTAATGAAAAACTGTTTTTT CASSPWDTTTNEKLFF
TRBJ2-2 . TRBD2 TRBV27 TGTGCCAGCAGTTTTTTCGGGGGGGGCACCGGGGAGCTGTTTTTT CASSFFGGGTGELFF
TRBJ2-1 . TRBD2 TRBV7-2 TGTGCCAGCAGCTACCGGGACTATAGTACCAGTGAGCAGTTCTTC CASSYRDYSTSEQFF
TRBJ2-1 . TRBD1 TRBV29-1 TGCAGCGCCGAGGACCGGGACAGGGCCTACAATGAGCAGTTCTTC CSAEDRDRAYNEQFF
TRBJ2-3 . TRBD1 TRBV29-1 TGCAGCGGACAGGGGGCGAACACAGATACGCAGTATTTT CSGQGANTDTQYF
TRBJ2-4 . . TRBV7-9 TGTGCCAGCAGCTTAGCCCCCAGGTCCAACATTCAGTACTTC CASSLAPRSNIQYF
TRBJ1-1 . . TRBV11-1 TGTGCCAGCAGCTTACCCGGGAACACTGAAGCTTTCTTT CASSLPGNTEAFF
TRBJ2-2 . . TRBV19 TGTGCCAGTGCCTGGACGGAACCGAACACCGGGGAGCTGTTTTTT CASAWTEPNTGELFF
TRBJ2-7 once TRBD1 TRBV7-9 TGTGCCAGCAGCTTAACGACAGGGGAGTACGAGCAGTACTTC CASSLTTGEYEQYF
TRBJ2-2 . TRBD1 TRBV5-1 TGCGCCAGCAGCGTGGGACAGGGGGCCGCCGGGGAGCTGTTTTTT CASSVGQGAAGELFF
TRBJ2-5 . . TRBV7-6 TGTGCCAGCAGCCTAAGCCCTATTCAGCTCCAACAGGTCTGGTGGGAGACCCAGTACTTC CASSLSPIQLQQVWWETQYF
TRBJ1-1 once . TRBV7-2 TGTGCCAGCCGCACAGGGAACACTGAAGCTTTCTTT CASRTGNTEAFF
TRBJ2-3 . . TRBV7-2 TGTGCCAGCACTACCTTCGGCAGGGTAATAGATACGCAGTATTTT CASTTFGRVIDTQYF
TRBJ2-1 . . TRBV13 TGTGCCAGCAGCTTAGGGGCTAACTCCTACAATGAGCAGTTCTTC CASSLGANSYNEQFF
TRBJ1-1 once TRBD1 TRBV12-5 TGTGCTAGTGGACAGGGGGCGTGGGGGACTGAAGCTTTCTTT CASGQGAWGTEAFF
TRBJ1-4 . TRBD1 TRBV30 TGTGCCTGGAGCCGCTGGGACAGCTTAGAAAATGAAAAACTGTTTTTT CAWSRWDSLENEKLFF
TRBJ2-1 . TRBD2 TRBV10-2 TGCGCCACCCTGGCGGGAGGCAATGAGCAGTTCTTC CATLAGGNEQFF
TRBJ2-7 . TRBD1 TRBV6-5 TGTGCCAGCAGTTACCTCGGGACAGTGGGTGAGCAGTACTTC CASSYLGTVGEQYF
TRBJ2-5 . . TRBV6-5 TGTGCCAGTAACCACCAACCGCCCAGCTCAGAGACCCAGTACTTC CASNHQPPSSETQYF
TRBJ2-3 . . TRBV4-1 TGCGCCAGCAGCCATGTAGGACTACCTCAGGATACGCAGTATTTT CASSHVGLPQDTQYF
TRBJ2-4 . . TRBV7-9 TGTGCCAGCAGCTCAGGGGCAGGCTTGGCCAAAAACATTCAGTACTTC CASSSGAGLAKNIQYF
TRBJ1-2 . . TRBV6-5 TGTGCCAGCACACTACAGGGCGACTATGGCTACACCTTC CASTLQGDYGYTF
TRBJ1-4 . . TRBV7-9 TGTGCCAGCAGCGAAACGGTCCAAGGAGTGAAGCTGTTTTTT CASSETVQGVKLFF
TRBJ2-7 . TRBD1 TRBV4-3 TGCGCCAGCAGCCAAGATCTAGGAAGGACAGGACAAATTTACTACGAGCAGTACTTC CASSQDLGRTGQIYYEQYF